This T cell receptor (beta chain) was obtained from a study of T cell repertoires in cytomegalovirus infection. Study in general: Public TCR beta signatures were indicative of both CMV infection and a matching HLA type.

Trimming removed 0 bases at V and 2 bases at J, with 5 bases between. Germline values: CDR1 MNHEY, CDR2 SVGEGT. The CDR3 extends over 13 amino acids. Via MiXCR, TCRdb re-called the reads, giving one row per CDR3 protein. The sample has about 490,000 distinct CDR3 sequences, approximately 25% seen once; the top ten hold roughly 13%. A few counts support this clonotype. The specimen sequenced was PBMCs. The chain has TRBV6-2 or TRBV6-3 and TRBJ2-7, with D unclear. The TCR was taken from a human donor in good health (CMV status not recorded). Some clones in this sample may be carry-over from other donors' samples. CDR3 nucleotides: TGTGCCAGCAGTTACTCGAACACCTACGAGCAGTACTTC. Protein sequence: CASSYSNTYEQYF.